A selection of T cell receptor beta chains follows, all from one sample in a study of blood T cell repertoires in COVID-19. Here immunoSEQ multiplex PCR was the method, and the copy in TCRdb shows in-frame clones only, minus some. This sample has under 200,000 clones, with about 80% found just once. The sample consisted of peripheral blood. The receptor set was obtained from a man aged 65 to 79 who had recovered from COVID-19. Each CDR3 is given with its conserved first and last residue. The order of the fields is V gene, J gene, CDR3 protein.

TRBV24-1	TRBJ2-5	CATSDNGTPETQYF
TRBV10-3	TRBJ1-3	CAISGQGVSSGNTIYF
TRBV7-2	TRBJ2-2	CASSLFLTSATNTGELFF
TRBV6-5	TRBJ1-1	CASRTGDTEAFF
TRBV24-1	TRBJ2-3	CATSDYLDTQYF
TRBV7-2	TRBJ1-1	CASSLQGDNAEAFF
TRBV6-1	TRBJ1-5	CASSDAGQGYSIMPQHF
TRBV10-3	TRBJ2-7	CAISEGSGGQGRLYEQYF
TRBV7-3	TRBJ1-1	CASSQSGETEAFF
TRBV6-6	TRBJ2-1	CASSPGTSGNYNEQFF
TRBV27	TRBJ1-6	CASSLSRGLYSPLHF
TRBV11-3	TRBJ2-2	CASSLAGELFF
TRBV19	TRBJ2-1	CATQNSGTSYYNEQFF
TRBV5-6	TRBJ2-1	CASSWGIAGTYNEQFF
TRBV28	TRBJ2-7	CASSLGQGASEQYF
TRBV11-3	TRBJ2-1	CASSPSGRGYEQFF
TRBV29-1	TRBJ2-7	CSVGDRGRAYEQYF
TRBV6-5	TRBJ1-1	CASRDGTGDTEAFF
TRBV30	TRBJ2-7	CAWSNTYEQYF
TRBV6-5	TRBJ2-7	CASLRRDSAYEQYF
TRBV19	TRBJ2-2	CASSISIANTGELFF
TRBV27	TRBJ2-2	CASSKFSQGANTGELFF
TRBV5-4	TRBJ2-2	CASSLKTGGNTGELFF
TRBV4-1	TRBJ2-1	CASSQDEGLYEQFF
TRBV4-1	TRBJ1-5	CASSQDSGNQPQHF
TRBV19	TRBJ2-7	CASSIGQGPREQYF
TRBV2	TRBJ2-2	CASSTLAGGRTGELFF
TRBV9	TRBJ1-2	CASSTGQGARYGYTF
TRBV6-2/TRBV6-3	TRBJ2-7	CASSYAGTGTYEQYF
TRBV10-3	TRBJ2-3	CAINPSGVRGTQYF
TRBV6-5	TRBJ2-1	CASRKERGYNEQFF
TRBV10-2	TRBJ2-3	CASSESAYLSSTDTQYF
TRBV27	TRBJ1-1	CASSWGQNTEAFF
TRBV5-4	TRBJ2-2	CASSLASGRNTGELFF
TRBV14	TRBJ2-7	CASSHNGIGYEQYF
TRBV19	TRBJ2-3	CASSISAGEGADTQYF
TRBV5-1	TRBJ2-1	CASSSRSGSYNEQFF
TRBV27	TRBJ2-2	CASSKNRISNTGELFF
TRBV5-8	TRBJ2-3	CASSFPGGLGDTQYF
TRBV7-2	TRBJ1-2	CASQLELEGYTF
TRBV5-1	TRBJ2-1	CASSPGTSGGDNEQFF
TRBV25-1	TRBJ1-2	CASSAGPYGYTF
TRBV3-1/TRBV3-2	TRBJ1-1	CASSTGLQNTEAFF
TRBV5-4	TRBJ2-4	CASSLLRQGAKNIQYF
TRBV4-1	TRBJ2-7	CASSPTSGRPYEQYF
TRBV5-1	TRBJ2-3	CASSGGGQDTDTQYF
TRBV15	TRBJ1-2	CATSETIGGSGYTF
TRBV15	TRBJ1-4	CATSINRGENEKLFF
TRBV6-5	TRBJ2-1	CASRSGGAGYNEQFF